This T cell receptor (beta chain) was documented in a study of blood T cell repertoires in COVID-19. Turning to the study itself: COVID-19 samples from acute and convalescent phases originated in the United States, Italy and Spain. PBMCs, B-cell-depleted T cells, or T cells provided the cDNA or gDNA that made up the material.

Authors' data handling: Amplification from reference gene primers served as the basis for estimated nucleated cell counts. Method: immunoSEQ multiplex PCR; TCRdb's copy keeps in-frame clones and lacks some. The V and J calls and clone size were taken over from that table, and D and trimming were inferred from the DNA. The top ten clones hold roughly 8% of a sample with approximately 140,000 clones, 80% to 90% of them seen once. The V gene's germline CDR1 is KGHSH and CDR2 LQKENI. V lost 0 bases, J lost 0 bases, and 16 bases lay in between. This CDR3 contains 18 residues. Seattle researchers signed up patients amid active infection and tracked them longitudinally.

This TCR was recovered from a woman in her sixties or seventies with COVID-19, enrolled during active disease. Source material: peripheral blood. The J gene is TRBJ2-3, the V gene TRBV18, with D possibly TRBD2 on 6 matching bases. CDR3 sequence reads: CASSPPNRIAASTDTQYF. In DNA form, the CDR3 reads TGTGCCAGCTCACCACCGAACCGTATAGCGGCTAGCACAGATACGCAGTATTTT.